Following are 25 T cell receptor beta chains from one sample sequenced in a study of blood T cell repertoires in COVID-19. TCRdb's copy holds only in-frame clones and misses some; the assay was immunoSEQ multiplex PCR. The sample lists more than 95,000 clones; roughly 85% were seen once. The sequenced material came from peripheral blood. These receptor sequences come from an elderly woman with COVID-19, enrolled during active disease.

This clone was found once. This chain uses TRBV11-2 with TRBJ2-6; D remains unclear. Trimming cost V 7 bases and J 4 bases, with 11 bases left between them. From germline, CDR1 is SGHAT and CDR2 FQNNGV. The CDR3 runs 14 residues. CDR3 protein: CASTRFAGANVLTF. The DNA of the CDR3 is TGTGCCAGCACGAGGTTCGCCGGGGCCAACGTCCTGACTTTC.

The table lists this clone with a count of one. The J gene is TRBJ1-2, the V gene TRBV12-3 or TRBV12-4; 7 bases match TRBD1. The trim removed 4 bases at V and 6 bases at J, leaving 5 bases unmatched. This CDR3 region has 13 residues. CDR3 coding DNA: TGTGCCAGCAGTTCACCGGGACAGCATGGCTACACCTTC. It yields the protein CASSSPGQHGYTF.

The J gene is TRBJ2-7, the V gene TRBV7-2, with 8 bases matching TRBD2. With V trimmed by 5 bases and J by 0 bases, 3 bases remained unmatched. The CDR3 has 14 amino acids. Germline-derived CDR1 and CDR2 are SGHTA and FQGNSA. The CDR3 reads CASSVSGSSYEQYF. The CDR3, as DNA: TGTGCCAGCAGCGTAAGCGGGAGCTCCTACGAGCAGTACTTC.

The rearrangement joins TRBV7-2 to TRBJ2-7; D not certain. The V end lost 5 bases, the J end lost 5 bases, and 16 bases lay between the germline ends. The CDR3 contains 14 residues. Germline CDR1 is SGHTA and CDR2 is FQGNSA. CDR3 loop: CASSESVGSHEQYF. As DNA, the CDR3 is TGTGCCAGCAGCGAAAGCGTAGGCAGCCACGAGCAGTACTTC.

The rearrangement uses TRBV9 and TRBJ2-3, with 10 bases identical to TRBD1. CDR3 size: 13 residues. The germline CDR1 and CDR2 sequences are SGDLS and YYNGEE. The J segment lost 4 bases and the V segment lost 10 bases, leaving 6 bases of the junction unmatched. CDR3 sequence: CASGQGVADTQYF. CDR3 nucleotides: TGTGCCTCCGGACAGGGGGTGGCAGATACGCAGTATTTT.

The chain carries TRBV7-2 and TRBJ2-1, with 9 bases aligning to TRBD2. Germline V gives CDR1 SGHTA, CDR2 FQGNSA. The V segment lost 0 bases and the J segment 1 base; nucleotides outside the gene matches: 4. The CDR3 is 17 residues long. As DNA, the CDR3 is TGTGCCAGCAGCTTAGCATGGCTAGCGGGATCCTACAATGAGCAGTTCTTC. Its protein product is CASSLAWLAGSYNEQFF. The complete variable domain, with remaining parts taken from reference TRBV7-2 and TRBJ2-1, reads GAGVSQSPSNKVTEKGKDVELRCDPISGHTALYWYRQSLGQGLEFLIYFQGNSAPDKSGLPSDRFSAERTGGSVSTLTIQRTQQEDSAVYLCASSLAWLAGSYNEQFFGPGTRLTVL.

This clone has a handful of counts. The chain links TRBV9 to TRBJ1-2; 8 bases line up with TRBD1. CDR1 is SGDLS, CDR2 YYNGEE, per germline. This CDR3 region has 14 residues. After removal of 4 bases from V and 4 bases from J, the junction contained 6 bases not matched to a gene. The CDR3 reads CASSQTGTGYGYTF. The CDR3 region has the DNA TGTGCCAGCAGCCAAACCGGGACAGGCTATGGCTACACCTTC.

The CDR3 sequence is CASTRGTSYNEQFF. The CDR3 nucleotides are TGTGCCAGCACACGGGGGACCTCCTACAATGAGCAGTTCTTC. The chain employs TRBV7-2 and TRBJ2-1; perhaps TRBD2 as D (6 bases). The length of the CDR3 is 14 residues. In germline, CDR1 is SGHTA, CDR2 FQGNSA. V was shortened by 7 bases and J by 0 bases, with 10 bases between the two germline ends.

V usage is TRBV11-2 and J usage is TRBJ2-1, with TRBD2 identical over 7 bases. In germline, CDR1 is SGHAT, CDR2 FQNNGV. This CDR3 contains 15 residues. The V gene end was trimmed by 5 bases and the J gene end by 7 bases; junction bases not matched to a gene: 11. The CDR3 nucleotides read TGTGCCAGCAGCCTAATGGGCGGGAGAGAAAATGAGCAGTTCTTC. Amino acids: CASSLMGGRENEQFF.

The chain recombines TRBV5-1 with TRBJ2-3; TRBD2 aligns across 9 bases. The trim removed 4 bases at V and 2 bases at J, leaving 5 bases unmatched. This CDR3 is 15 amino acids long. The V gene's germline CDR1 is SGHRS and CDR2 YFSETQ. CDR3 sequence (DNA): TGCGCCAGCAGCGACCTAGCGGGACCCACAGATACGCAGTATTTT. It encodes CASSDLAGPTDTQYF. The full variable domain, completed using reference TRBV5-1 and TRBJ2-3, is KAGVTQTPRYLIKTRGQQVTLSCSPISGHRSVSWYQQTPGQGLQFLFEYFSETQRNKGNFPGRFSGRQFSNSRSEMNVSTLELGDSALYLCASSDLAGPTDTQYFGPGTRLTVL.

DNA of the CDR3: TGTGCCAGCAGTCAAGACGGAGCTAATGAAAAACTGTTTTTT. As protein: CASSQDGANEKLFF. The gene calls are TRBV5-4 and TRBJ1-4, with unresolved D. With 5 bases removed from V and 3 bases from J, the gap between germline ends came to 11 bases. The CDR3 runs 14 residues. Germline V lookup: CDR1 SGHNT, CDR2 YYREEE (reference sequence).

The V gene is TRBV6-5, the J gene TRBJ2-3; weak D call: TRBD2 (5 bases). CDR1 and CDR2 from the germline V gene are MNHEY and SVGAGI. This CDR3 has 15 residues. Trimming removed 9 bases at V and 0 bases at J, with 16 bases between. DNA for the CDR3: TGTGCCAGACCCTATTCTAGCCTCAGCACAGATACGCAGTATTTT. This translates into CARPYSSLSTDTQYF.

The rearrangement uses TRBV5-1 and TRBJ2-2, with TRBD2 matching 10 bases. The germline V gene encodes CDR1 SGHRS and CDR2 YFSETQ. The CDR3 is 17 residues long. V gave up 5 bases and J gave up 4 bases; unmatched junction bases: 11. The CDR3 bases are TGCGCCAGCAGTCGTAGCGGGACTAGCGAAACCACCGGGGAGCTGTTTTTT. Residues: CASSRSGTSETTGELFF.

This clone was recorded many times. The CDR3 nucleotides read TGTGCCAGTAGTATAGGGGTAGCCTTTAGGGAGCAGTACTTC. This encodes CASSIGVAFREQYF. V usage is TRBV19 and J usage is TRBJ2-7; no clear D gene. The CDR3 consists of 14 residues. Germline lookup yields CDR1 LNHDA and CDR2 SQIVND (reference sequence). Trimming shortened V by 1 base and J by 7 bases, and 14 bases separated the two germline ends.

The chain combines TRBV18 with TRBJ2-2, with 8 bases matching TRBD1. Trimming at V came to 3 bases and at J to 6 bases, leaving 9 bases not matched to a gene. Germline V CDR1 and CDR2: KGHSH, LQKENI. The CDR3 is 16 amino acids. CDR3 bases: TGTGCCAGCTCACCCGGACAGGGCCAGTTCTCCGGGGAGCTGTTTTTT. It yields the protein CASSPGQGQFSGELFF. The variable domain in full, with the rest retrieved from reference TRBV18 and TRBJ2-2, is NAGVMQNPRHLVRRRGQEARLRCSPMKGHSHVYWYRQLPEEGLKFMVYLQKENIIDESGMPKERFSAEFPKEGPSILRIQQVVRGDSAAYFCASSPGQGQFSGELFFGEGSRLTVL.

The chain carries TRBV6-2 or TRBV6-3 and TRBJ2-7, with TRBD2 matching 12 bases. The V gene's germline CDR1 is MNHEY and CDR2 SVGEGT. The junction had 8 bases not matched to a gene; V was cut back by 6 bases and J by 2 bases. The CDR3 length is 16 residues. The CDR3 loop is CASSGLAGRWTYEQYF. For the CDR3, the DNA is TGTGCCAGCAGCGGACTAGCGGGGCGGTGGACCTACGAGCAGTACTTC.

The rearrangement links TRBV28 to TRBJ2-7, with a weak D call TRBD1 (5 bases). The V end lost 2 bases, the J end lost 3 bases, and 23 bases lay between the germline ends. This CDR3 contains 18 residues. From germline, CDR1 is MDHEN and CDR2 SYDVKM. The DNA for the CDR3 is TGTGCCAGCAGTTTAAGGGGAATACAGGAACCCAAAAACTACGAGCAGTACTTC. This gives the protein CASSLRGIQEPKNYEQYF.

The chain uses TRBV6-1 and TRBJ2-3; no firm D call. V was clipped by 2 bases and J by 1 base, with 10 bases between them. Germline CDR1 is MNHNS and CDR2 is SASEGT. The CDR3 spans 15 residues. The CDR3 loop is CASSELYQGTDTQYF. CDR3 bases: TGTGCCAGCAGTGAATTATACCAGGGCACAGATACGCAGTATTTT.

This clone turned up a few times. This rearrangement joins TRBV5-4 to TRBJ2-5; TRBD1 agrees at 8 bases. The V segment lost 0 bases and the J segment 5 bases; nucleotides outside the gene matches: 9. Germline-derived CDR1 and CDR2 are SGHNT and YYREEE (reference sequence). The CDR3 sequence is 16 residues long. DNA of the CDR3: TGTGCCAGCAGCTTGGGGGGACGACAGGGGAGGGAGACCCAGTACTTC. Residues: CASSLGGRQGRETQYF.

The rearrangement joins TRBV13 to TRBJ1-1; 7 bases agree with TRBD1. CDR1 is PRHDT, CDR2 FYEKMQ, per germline (reference sequence). The CDR3 spans 14 residues. The V segment lost 3 bases and the J segment 1 base; nucleotides outside the gene matches: 2. This CDR3 reads CASSFGTENTEAFF. CDR3 bases: TGTGCCAGCAGCTTCGGGACAGAGAACACTGAAGCTTTCTTT.

The genes are TRBV4-3 and TRBJ2-7; D remains unclear. V lost 0 bases to trimming and J lost 3 bases, with 12 bases between them. The CDR3 has 15 amino acids. Per germline, CDR1 LGHNA and CDR2 YSLEER. In DNA form, the CDR3 reads TGCGCCAGCAGCCAAGAGTTAGTCGAGTACTACGAGCAGTACTTC. Protein sequence: CASSQELVEYYEQYF.

The chain carries TRBV7-2 and TRBJ2-1, with 14 bases fitting TRBD2. V gave up 1 base and J gave up 4 bases; unmatched junction bases: 3. This CDR3 has 17 amino acids. Germline assignment: CDR1 SGHTA and CDR2 FQGNSA. CDR3 DNA: TGTGCCAGCAGCTTAGGACTAGCGGGAGGGACATACAATGAGCAGTTCTTC. It encodes CASSLGLAGGTYNEQFF.

The chain couples TRBV18 to TRBJ2-7; weak D call: TRBD2 (6 bases). Germline CDR1 is KGHSH and CDR2 is LQKENI. V lost 1 base and J 1 base, leaving 11 bases between the germline ends. The CDR3 consists of 15 residues. The CDR3 DNA is TGTGCCAGCTCACCACGGGCGGGAAATTCCTACGAGCAGTACTTC. It specifies CASSPRAGNSYEQYF.

The chain combines TRBV9 with TRBJ2-1, with 8 bases lining up with TRBD2. This CDR3 spans 15 amino acids. Germline lookup yields CDR1 SGDLS and CDR2 YYNGEE. J lost 7 bases, V lost 0 bases, and 6 bases had no gene match. The CDR3 reads CASSVGAGGGNEQFF. The CDR3 nucleotides are TGTGCCAGCAGCGTAGGTGCGGGAGGAGGGAATGAGCAGTTCTTC.

The CDR3 region has the DNA TGTGCCAGCAGCGTAGGGGAGACCCCGAACACCGGGGAGCTGTTTTTT. Translation gives CASSVGETPNTGELFF. The chain uses TRBV9 and TRBJ2-2, with D possibly being TRBD2 (5 bases). This CDR3 has 16 residues. V shed 0 bases and J shed 0 bases, with 9 bases lying between them. CDR1 SGDLS and CDR2 YYNGEE come from the germline V gene.